This T cell receptor (beta chain) was profiled in a study of T cell repertoires in cytomegalovirus infection. Whole-study context: CMV infection plus the matching HLA type was flagged by public TCR beta signatures. General study results and limits: Predominance within the ex vivo response was attributable to HLA-C-restricted CMV-specific TCR beta clonotypes. Cumulative public TCR beta family frequency identified carriers of CMV plus the relevant HLA.

The CDR3 has 16 amino acids. Germline trimming cut 0 bases from V and 2 bases from J; bases unmatched to any gene: 5. Germline V gene sequence: CDR1 SGHNT, CDR2 YYREEE (reference sequence). Using its own MiXCR run on the reads, TCRdb lists one record per CDR3 protein. The sample lists hundreds of thousands of distinct CDR3 sequences, more than 30% occurring once. Concerning this clonotype itself: Its specificity is unknown.

The sequence was obtained from a human donor in good health (CMV status not recorded). Some clones in this sample may be carry-over from other donors' samples. This sequence joins TRBV5-4 and TRBJ1-2, with 9 positions matching TRBD1. The sample in question was cultured PBMCs, obtained from culture after CMV antigen stimulation. CDR3 loop: CASSLGWGQGNYGYTF. CDR3 DNA: TGTGCCAGCAGCTTGGGATGGGGACAGGGAAACTATGGCTACACCTTC.